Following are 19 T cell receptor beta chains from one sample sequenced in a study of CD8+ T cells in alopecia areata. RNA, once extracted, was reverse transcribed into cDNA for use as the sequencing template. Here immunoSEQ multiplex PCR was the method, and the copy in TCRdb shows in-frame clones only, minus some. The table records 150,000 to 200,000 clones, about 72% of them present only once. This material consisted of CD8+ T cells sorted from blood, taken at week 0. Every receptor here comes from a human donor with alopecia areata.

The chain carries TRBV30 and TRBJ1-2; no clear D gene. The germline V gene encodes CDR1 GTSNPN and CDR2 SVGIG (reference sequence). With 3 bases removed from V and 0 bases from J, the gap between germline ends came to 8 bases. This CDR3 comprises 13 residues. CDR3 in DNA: TGTGCCTGGAGCCCCAGCTCTAACTATGGCTACACCTTC. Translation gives CAWSPSSNYGYTF.

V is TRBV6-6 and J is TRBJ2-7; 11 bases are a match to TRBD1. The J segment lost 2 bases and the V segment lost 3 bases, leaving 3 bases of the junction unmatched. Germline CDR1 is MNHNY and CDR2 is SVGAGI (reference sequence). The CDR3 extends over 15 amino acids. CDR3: CASSYGTGGTYEQYF. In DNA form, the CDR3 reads TGTGCCAGCAGTTATGGGACAGGGGGTACCTACGAGCAGTACTTC.

The CDR3 here is CATSRGQGVGEQYF. As DNA, the CDR3 is TGTGCCACCAGCAGAGGACAGGGCGTGGGCGAGCAGTACTTC. This chain links TRBV15 with TRBJ2-7, with 7 bases matching TRBD1. The V segment lost 1 base and the J segment 6 bases; nucleotides outside the gene matches: 6. Germline assignment: CDR1 LNHNV and CDR2 YYDKDF (reference sequence). The CDR3 has 14 amino acids. Full variable domain (outside the CDR3, taken from reference TRBV15 and TRBJ2-7): DAMVIQNPRYQVTQFGKPVTLSCSQTLNHNVMYWYQQKSSQAPKLLFHYYDKDFNNEADTPDNFQSRRPNTSFCFLDIRSPGLGDTAMYLCATSRGQGVGEQYFGPGTRLTVT.

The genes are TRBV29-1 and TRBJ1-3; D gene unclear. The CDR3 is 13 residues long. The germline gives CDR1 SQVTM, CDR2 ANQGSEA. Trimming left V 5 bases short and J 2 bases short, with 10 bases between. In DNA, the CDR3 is TGCAGCGTTTTACGGATCCCTGGAAACACCATATATTTT. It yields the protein CSVLRIPGNTIYF.

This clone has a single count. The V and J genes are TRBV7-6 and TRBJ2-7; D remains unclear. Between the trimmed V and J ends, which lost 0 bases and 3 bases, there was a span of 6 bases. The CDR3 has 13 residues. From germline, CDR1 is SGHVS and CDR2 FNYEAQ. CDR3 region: CASSLAPYYEQYF. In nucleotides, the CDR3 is TGTGCCAGCAGCTTAGCGCCTTACTACGAGCAGTACTTC.

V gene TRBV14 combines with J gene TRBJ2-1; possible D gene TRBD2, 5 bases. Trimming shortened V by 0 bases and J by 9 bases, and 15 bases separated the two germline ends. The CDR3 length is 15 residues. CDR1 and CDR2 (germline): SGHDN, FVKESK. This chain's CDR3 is CASSQDYGSAGEQFF. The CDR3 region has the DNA TGTGCCAGCAGCCAAGATTACGGTAGCGCAGGTGAGCAGTTCTTC.

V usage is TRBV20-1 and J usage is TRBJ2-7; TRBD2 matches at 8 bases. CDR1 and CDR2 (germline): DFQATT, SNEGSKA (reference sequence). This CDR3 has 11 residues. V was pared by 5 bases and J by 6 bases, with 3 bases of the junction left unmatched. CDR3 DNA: TGCAGTGCTTCGGGGGGGATCGAGCAGTACTTC. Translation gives CSASGGIEQYF.

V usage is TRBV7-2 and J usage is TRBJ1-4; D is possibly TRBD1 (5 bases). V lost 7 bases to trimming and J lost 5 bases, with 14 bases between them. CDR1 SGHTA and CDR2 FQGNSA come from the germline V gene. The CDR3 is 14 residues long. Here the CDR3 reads CASKEWGENEKLFF. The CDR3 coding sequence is TGTGCCAGCAAAGAGTGGGGGGAGAATGAAAAACTGTTTTTT.

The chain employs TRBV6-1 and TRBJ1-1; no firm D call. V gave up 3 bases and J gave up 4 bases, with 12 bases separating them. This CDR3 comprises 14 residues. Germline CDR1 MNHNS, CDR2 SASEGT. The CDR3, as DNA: TGTGCCAGCAGTGATCTCTCACGGATCACTGAAGCTTTCTTT. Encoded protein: CASSDLSRITEAFF.

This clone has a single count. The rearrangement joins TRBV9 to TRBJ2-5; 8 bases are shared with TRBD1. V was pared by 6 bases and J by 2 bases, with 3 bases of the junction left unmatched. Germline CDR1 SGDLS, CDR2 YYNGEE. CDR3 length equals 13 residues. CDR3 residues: CASKGQEQETQYF. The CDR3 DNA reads TGTGCCAGCAAGGGACAGGAACAAGAGACCCAGTACTTC.

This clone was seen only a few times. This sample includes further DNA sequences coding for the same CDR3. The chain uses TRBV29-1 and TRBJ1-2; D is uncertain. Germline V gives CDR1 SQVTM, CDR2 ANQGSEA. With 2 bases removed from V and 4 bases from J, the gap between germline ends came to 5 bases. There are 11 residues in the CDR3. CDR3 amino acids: CSVEWGYGYTF. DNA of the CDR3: TGCAGCGTTGAATGGGGCTATGGCTACACCTTC.

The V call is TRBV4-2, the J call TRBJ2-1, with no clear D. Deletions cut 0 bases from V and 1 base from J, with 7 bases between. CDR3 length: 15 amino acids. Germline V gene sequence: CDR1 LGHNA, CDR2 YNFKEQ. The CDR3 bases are TGTGCCAGCAGCCAAGATTACGGTTCCTACAATGAGCAGTTCTTC. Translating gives CASSQDYGSYNEQFF.

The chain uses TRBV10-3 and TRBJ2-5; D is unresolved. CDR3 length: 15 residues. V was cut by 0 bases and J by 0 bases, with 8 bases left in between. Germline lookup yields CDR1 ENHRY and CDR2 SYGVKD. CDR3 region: CAISESDQNQETQYF. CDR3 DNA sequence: TGTGCCATCAGTGAGTCAGATCAGAACCAAGAGACCCAGTACTTC.

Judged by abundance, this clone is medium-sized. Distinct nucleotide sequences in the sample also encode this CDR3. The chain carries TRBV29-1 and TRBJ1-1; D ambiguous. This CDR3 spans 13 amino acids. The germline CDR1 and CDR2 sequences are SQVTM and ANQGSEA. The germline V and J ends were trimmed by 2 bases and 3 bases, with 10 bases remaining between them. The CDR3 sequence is CSVEPSLDTEAFF. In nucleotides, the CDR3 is TGCAGCGTTGAACCGTCTTTGGACACTGAAGCTTTCTTT.

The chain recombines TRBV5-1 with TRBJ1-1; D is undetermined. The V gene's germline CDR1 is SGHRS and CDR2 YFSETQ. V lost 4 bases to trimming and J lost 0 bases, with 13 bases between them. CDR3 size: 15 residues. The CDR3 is CASSLLMALNTEAFF. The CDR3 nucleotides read TGCGCCAGCAGCCTGCTGATGGCCCTGAACACTGAAGCTTTCTTT. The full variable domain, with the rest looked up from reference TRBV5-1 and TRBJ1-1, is KAGVTQTPRYLIKTRGQQVTLSCSPISGHRSVSWYQQTPGQGLQFLFEYFSETQRNKGNFPGRFSGRQFSNSRSEMNVSTLELGDSALYLCASSLLMALNTEAFFGQGTRLTVV.

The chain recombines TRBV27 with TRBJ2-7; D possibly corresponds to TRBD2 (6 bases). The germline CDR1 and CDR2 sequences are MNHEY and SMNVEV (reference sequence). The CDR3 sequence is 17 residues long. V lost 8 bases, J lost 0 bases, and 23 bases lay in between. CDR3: CASGTLFGGASSYEQYF. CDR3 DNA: TGTGCCAGCGGCACCCTTTTCGGCGGGGCGAGCTCCTACGAGCAGTACTTC.

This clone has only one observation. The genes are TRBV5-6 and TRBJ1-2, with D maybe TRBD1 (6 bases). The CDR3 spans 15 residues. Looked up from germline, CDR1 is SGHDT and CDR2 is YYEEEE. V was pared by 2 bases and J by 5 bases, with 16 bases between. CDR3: CASSFPSRGGYGYTF. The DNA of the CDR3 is TGTGCCAGCAGCTTCCCGTCCAGGGGAGGGTATGGCTACACCTTC.

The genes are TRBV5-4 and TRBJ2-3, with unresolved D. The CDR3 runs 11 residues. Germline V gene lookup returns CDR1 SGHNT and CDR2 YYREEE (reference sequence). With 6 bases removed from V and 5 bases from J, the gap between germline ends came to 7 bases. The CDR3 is CASNSGDTQYF. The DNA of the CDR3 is TGTGCCAGCAATTCAGGAGATACGCAGTATTTT.

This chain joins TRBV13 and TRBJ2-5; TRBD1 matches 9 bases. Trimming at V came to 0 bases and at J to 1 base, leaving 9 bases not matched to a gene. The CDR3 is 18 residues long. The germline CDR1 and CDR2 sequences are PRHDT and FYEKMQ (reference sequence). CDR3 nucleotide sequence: TGTGCCAGCAGCTTAGGCGGGACAGGGTACGGTCGCCAAGAGACCCAGTACTTC. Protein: CASSLGGTGYGRQETQYF.